The entry below describes one TCR beta chain. Its binding antigen is unknown. Base qualities are not at hand, and no much larger clone is one base apart. Using the deep immunoSEQ assay, TCR CDR3 regions were amplified from genomic DNA by multiplex PCR. Extracted genomic DNA from each cell subset was distributed evenly across all wells of several immunoSEQ 96-well plates, and each plate was treated as a replicate. For sorted subsets, roughly 200 ng of genomic DNA, equivalent to 25,000 to 35,000 T cell genomes, went into each replicate PCR. The purified libraries were quantified using a Qubit 3.0 fluorometer, sized with a Bioanalyzer 2100, and then quantified again using the KAPA Library Quantification kit. Every immunoSEQ 96-well plate was sequenced on a separate single-read 150-cycle Illumina NextSeq 550 flow cell. On the authors' methods: Because the immunoSEQ output held only junctional sequences and lacked quality scores, the filtering could not match the filtering applied to full-length reads. To assign V/J genes and CDR3, sequences were annotated using PyIR, a Python wrapper for IgBLAST v1.9, with IMGT germline references. Reads were filtered out if the reads had weak V/J assignments (E-value above 1e-6), no CDR3, stop codons, out-of-frame junctions, or ambiguous translated residues. V3J clonotypes were defined as sequences sharing the same inferred V gene, J gene, and CDR3 amino acid sequence. Percentage overlap between repertoires was computed as shared unique clonotypes divided by the size of the smaller repertoire. Three approaches were used to assess repertoire richness: RTK rarefaction, the Chao1 estimator, and Recon v2.1 estimates of unobserved clonotypes. For all TCRbeta clonotypes obtained by the gDNA method from several donors, generation probabilities were computed with OLGA. This immuneACCESS table, as held by TCRdb, lists in-frame sequences with V and J called but not all clones. Of the missing ones, under half trace to an unresolved V gene in checked studies; the others have no known cause. That table is the source of V, J and clone size, and D and trimming were worked out from the DNA. This sample holds some 600,000 clones; around 96% were observed only once. The leading ten clones occupy roughly 0.1% of the sample.

This specimen belongs to a study of shared clonotypes between healthy human individuals (dated by TCRdb to the early 2020s). Concerning the study at large: The cohort comprised two women and a few men aged 18 to 49 years. Libraries were prepared and TCR repertoires were sequenced by different laboratories using diverse techniques, in order to increase sequencing depth and limit assay-specific biases. Per donor, leukapheresis produced somewhere between about 0.94 and 8.9 billion PBMCs. For each donor, CD4 naive and CD4 memory were each run on three plates, CD8 naive on two plates, and CD8 memory on one plate. The study deeply sequenced blood TCR repertoires of about 5 healthy adults to estimate repertoire size and the extent of clonotype sharing between individuals.

CD8 naive samples were CD45RO-negative cells positively selected for CCR7, giving a CD45RA+CCR7+ population that excluded TemRA cells. Healthy HIV-negative adults with no recently reported acute infections or vaccinations were included as donors. Every donor was a Caucasian adult living in Nashville, Tennessee, USA. Blood was collected by leukapheresis, and PBMCs were isolated by Ficoll-Histopaque density gradient centrifugation and then cryopreserved in liquid nitrogen vapor phase. Analytical flow cytometry was used to check the purity and quantity of every magnetically sorted T cell population. Genomic DNA was isolated from each sorted fraction and quantified by UV absorbance on a Nanodrop 2000c. The CDR3, from cysteine to phenylalanine, totals 14 residues. Only the CDR3 region is kept as DNA, spanning 42 bases read in frame from base 1. V is cut by 5 bases and J by 1 base, and the space between the germline ends is 11 bases. CDR1 and CDR2, looked up from the germline V gene, are MDHEN and SYDVKM.

On the study overall, not on this receptor specifically: Sampling was restricted to blood, and TCR repertoires in tissues likely differ from the TCR repertoires found in blood. Across a handful of donors, approximately 5% of naive CD4, around 3.3% of naive CD8, 2.3% of memory CD4, and about 0.44% of memory CD8 clonotypes were shared. Naive subsets generally had larger estimated clonotype richness than memory subsets. Pairwise subsampling indicated that sequencing depth was expected to affect the degree of clonotype sharing among donors. Even with the large sequencing depth, rarefaction of the sorted-subset datasets indicated that sequencing was incomplete. The small number of donors limited the genetic and exposure-history diversity represented. Clonotypes shared by all four sorted-subset donors showed higher generation probabilities than non-shared clonotypes.

The sequence links TRBV28 to TRBJ1-2; no D gene call is confident. The source is a woman in her 30s in good health. Sequenced input: naive CD8+ T cells sorted from blood. The sample's cell subset or site label, in plain terms: CD45RA+CCR7+. CDR3 protein: CASSGPDLNYGYTF. The sequence in DNA is TGTGCCAGCAGTGGCCCAGACCTTAACTATGGCTACACCTTC.